The rows below give T cell receptor beta chains drawn from one sample of a study of T cell responses to AZD1222 COVID-19 vaccine. Using immunoSEQ multiplex PCR, the repertoire was profiled, and TCRdb retains in-frame clones only, with some absent. The data show fewer than 100,000 clones, about 88% seen once. Here the sequenced sample was peripheral blood, taken on day 0 of AZD1222 vaccination. These receptors were obtained from an adult in good health. Both conserved end residues are part of each CDR3. Each record gives: D gene, V gene, clone size, J gene, CDR3 DNA, CDR3 protein. The D gene is left open where the match is weak. Only some rows state a clone size, as once, few, many or a class for expanded clones.

>TRBD2|TRBV27|once|TRBJ2-1
TGTGCCAGCAGTTTATTTGCGGGGGGGATTGATGAGCAGTTCTTC
CASSLFAGGIDEQFF
>TRBD2|TRBV9|.|TRBJ2-1
TGTGCCAGCAGCGGGAGACTAGCCGGCAATGAGCAGTTCTTC
CASSGRLAGNEQFF
>.|TRBV21-1|.|TRBJ2-7
TGTGCCAGCAGCAAAGCCGGGACGGCTACTTACACCTACGAGCAGTACTTC
CASSKAGTATYTYEQYF
>.|TRBV7-2|.|TRBJ2-2
TGTGCCAGCAGCTTGACTGCGGGTACCGGGGAGCTGTTTTTT
CASSLTAGTGELFF
>.|TRBV5-1|.|TRBJ2-5
TGCGCCACCAAGGAGGGTCGGGGCCAAGAGACCCAGTACTTC
CATKEGRGQETQYF
>TRBD2|TRBV7-2|.|TRBJ2-7
TGTGCCAGCAGCTTAGGCCCGCTAGCGGGAGGGGCCTACGAGCAGTACTTC
CASSLGPLAGGAYEQYF
>TRBD1|TRBV7-9|.|TRBJ2-5
TGTGCCAGCAGGGAACAGGGGAAAGAGACCCAGTACTTC
CASREQGKETQYF
>.|TRBV3-1/TRBV3-2|.|TRBJ2-5
TGTGCCAGCAGCCAAGATAACTACCAAGAGACCCAGTACTTC
CASSQDNYQETQYF
>TRBD2|TRBV7-6|.|TRBJ2-3
TGTGCCAGCAGCTTAGCGGGACTACCGGTGGATACGCAGTATTTT
CASSLAGLPVDTQYF
>.|TRBV27|.|TRBJ2-1
TGTGCCAGCAGTTTACCGGGGATAAGCAATGAGCAGTTCTTC
CASSLPGISNEQFF
>.|TRBV14|.|TRBJ2-1
TGTGCCAGCAACTCAGGGAAAGGCTGGGGTGAGCAGTTCTTC
CASNSGKGWGEQFF
>.|TRBV7-2|.|TRBJ2-2
TGTGCCAGCAGCGGGCCGGGACTTCGAAGAACCGGGGAGCTGTTTTTT
CASSGPGLRRTGELFF
>TRBD1|TRBV3-1/TRBV3-2|few|TRBJ1-2
TGTGCCAGCAGCCAAGAGGGCAGGGGGGATGGCTACACCTTC
CASSQEGRGDGYTF
>TRBD2|TRBV28|.|TRBJ2-5
TGTGCCAGCAGTACACCCCGACTAGCGGGGGGGGAGACCCAGTACTTC
CASSTPRLAGGETQYF
>.|TRBV12-1|.|TRBJ2-4
TGTGCCAGCAGCTTTCGGGGGGGCGCCAAAAACATTCAGTACTTC
CASSFRGGAKNIQYF
>TRBD2|TRBV7-9|.|TRBJ2-7
TGTGCCAGCAGCTTATATACGGGAGGGGAATACGAGCAGTACTTC
CASSLYTGGEYEQYF
>.|TRBV7-2|once|TRBJ1-1
TGTGCCAGCAGCTTAGTCCCGACCATGAACACTGAAGCTTTCTTT
CASSLVPTMNTEAFF
>.|TRBV11-3|.|TRBJ1-2
TGTGCCAGCAGCCTTGGTAGGATTCTTCAAAACTATGGCTACACCTTC
CASSLGRILQNYGYTF
>TRBD2|TRBV12-5|few|TRBJ2-3
TGTGCTAGTGGTTTGGTCGGGGGAGGGGCGGCAGATACGCAGTATTTT
CASGLVGGGAADTQYF
>.|TRBV19|.|TRBJ2-2
TGTGCCAGTATCTACGGGATAATGGCCGGGGAGCTGTTTTTT
CASIYGIMAGELFF
>.|TRBV28|.|TRBJ2-3
TGTGCCAGCAGTCCAGGACAGCTACCTTATACGCAGTATTTT
CASSPGQLPYTQYF
>TRBD1|TRBV19|.|TRBJ2-6
TGTGCCAGTACGAACAGGGGTGGATCTGGGGCCAACGTCCTGACTTTC
CASTNRGGSGANVLTF
>TRBD2|TRBV7-3|once|TRBJ2-3
TGTGCCAGCAGCCCTTCAAGCGGGAGGGCAGATACGCAGTATTTT
CASSPSSGRADTQYF
>.|TRBV20-1|.|TRBJ2-7
TGCAGTGCTAGATTAGCGTCCGGACTGCTCTTC
CSARLASGLLF
>.|TRBV12-3/TRBV12-4|.|TRBJ2-1
TGTGCCAGCAGTTTTCGGGTTGAGCAGTTCTTC
CASSFRVEQFF
>.|TRBV19|.|TRBJ2-2
TGTGCCAGTAGCCCGAGCGGGTCCACCGGGGAGCTGTTTTTT
CASSPSGSTGELFF
>TRBD2|TRBV9|.|TRBJ2-5
TGTGCCAGAGCCCGGGGGGGTGAGTACCAAGAGACCCAGTACTTC
CARARGGEYQETQYF
>.|TRBV19|.|TRBJ1-2
TGTGCCAGTAGTATTGGGAAGACTAACTATGGCTACACCTTC
CASSIGKTNYGYTF
>.|TRBV6-6|.|TRBJ1-4
TGTGCCAGCACCTCCCGTGGGGCGGATGAAAAACTGTTTTTT
CASTSRGADEKLFF
>.|TRBV6-2/TRBV6-3|.|TRBJ1-2
TGTGCCAGCAGTTGGGATAACTATGGCTACACCTTC
CASSWDNYGYTF
>.|TRBV5-1|.|TRBJ1-4
TGCGCCAGTTCAACAGGGTTCGCAAAGGAAAAACTGTTTTTT
CASSTGFAKEKLFF
>.|TRBV21-1|.|TRBJ2-5
TGTGCCATCCCGGGCACCGACAGGGGCCTGTACCAAGAGACCCAGTACTTC
CAIPGTDRGLYQETQYF
>.|TRBV27|.|TRBJ2-3
TGTGCCAGCAGTTTAGGAGTGGGGGGTAGCACAGATACGCAGTATTTT
CASSLGVGGSTDTQYF
>TRBD1|TRBV7-2|.|TRBJ1-6
TGTGCCAGCAGCCCCGGACAGGCAATCTATAATTCACCCCTCCACTTT
CASSPGQAIYNSPLHF
>.|TRBV12-3/TRBV12-4|once|TRBJ1-2
TGTGCCAGCAGTACGCAGGGGAACTATGGCTACACCTTC
CASSTQGNYGYTF
>.|TRBV5-4|once|TRBJ1-1
TGTGCCACCGGGGAGATGGGTTTAGATGCAGCTTTCTTT
CATGEMGLDAAFF
>.|TRBV14|.|TRBJ2-1
TGTGCCAGCAGCCAGAGCGGCAGCTCCTACAATGAGCAGTTCTTC
CASSQSGSSYNEQFF
>.|TRBV3-1/TRBV3-2|.|TRBJ1-2
TGTGCCAGCACACTTCAACAGCGCGATGGCTACACCTTC
CASTLQQRDGYTF
>TRBD1|TRBV28|.|TRBJ1-5
TGTGCCAGCAGTAACCCTCAGGGGGCAGGTCAGCCCCAGCATTTT
CASSNPQGAGQPQHF
>TRBD1|TRBV7-2|.|TRBJ1-6
TGTGCCAGCAGCATCGACAGGGCCCTCAATAATTCACCCCTCCACTTT
CASSIDRALNNSPLHF
>TRBD1|TRBV9|.|TRBJ1-2
TGTGCCAGCAGCGCCCACGCGGACAGGGACCTCTATGGCTACACCTTC
CASSAHADRDLYGYTF
>.|TRBV7-9|.|TRBJ2-7
TGTGCCAGCAGCTTAGAGGGACTCTCCTACGAGCAGTACTTC
CASSLEGLSYEQYF
>TRBD2|TRBV3-1/TRBV3-2|.|TRBJ2-3
TGTGCCAGCAGCCCGGGGGGGCGACGAGATACGCAGTATTTT
CASSPGGRRDTQYF
>.|TRBV6-2/TRBV6-3|.|TRBJ2-3
TGTGCCAGCAGTCAGATTCTGGATACGCAGTATTTT
CASSQILDTQYF
>.|TRBV13|.|TRBJ1-2
TGTGCCAGCAGCTCAGGTTGGGACACCTCCTATGGCTACACCTTC
CASSSGWDTSYGYTF
>TRBD1|TRBV5-4|.|TRBJ1-1
TGTGCCAGCAGTTCAGGGGGGGGGTTTGGCGAAGCTTTCTTT
CASSSGGGFGEAFF
>TRBD1|TRBV27|.|TRBJ1-1
TGTGCCAGCAGTTTCTTATCCGGGACAGGGAGGGGGAACACTGAAGCTTTCTTT
CASSFLSGTGRGNTEAFF
>TRBD1|TRBV9|.|TRBJ1-4
TGTGCCAGCAGCCCCACGGACAGGGGAGGTGAAAAACTGTTTTTT
CASSPTDRGGEKLFF
>.|TRBV18|.|TRBJ1-1
TGTGCCAGCTCATCGGGTTTGGCCACTGAAGCTTTCTTT
CASSSGLATEAFF
>TRBD1|TRBV11-2|.|TRBJ1-1
TGTGCCAGCAGCTTTAACAGGGGGGGTTTTTCGAACACTGAAGCTTTCTTT
CASSFNRGGFSNTEAFF
>TRBD1|TRBV6-5|.|TRBJ2-3
TGTGCCAGCAGGGGGACAGGGGGAGGAGATACGCAGTATTTT
CASRGTGGGDTQYF
>TRBD1|TRBV28|.|TRBJ1-2
TGTGCCAGCAGCTCGCCGGGACAGAGTATCAATGGCTACACCTTC
CASSSPGQSINGYTF
>.|TRBV6-1|.|TRBJ2-3
TGTGCCAGCATTGAAGGCAGCACAGATACGCAGTATTTT
CASIEGSTDTQYF
>TRBD1|TRBV3-1/TRBV3-2|.|TRBJ2-7
TGTGCCAGCAGCCAAGGGACAGGGGGCTACGAGCAGTACTTC
CASSQGTGGYEQYF
>TRBD1|TRBV12-3/TRBV12-4|.|TRBJ1-2
TGTGCCAGCAGTAGGGACAGTTTTAGCTACACCTTC
CASSRDSFSYTF
>.|TRBV18|.|TRBJ2-7
TGTGCCAGCTCACCATCTCTCGGGGGGCACGAGCAGTACTTC
CASSPSLGGHEQYF
>.|TRBV6-5|.|TRBJ1-2
TGTGCCAGCAGTAAGGACGACAACTATGGCTACACCTTC
CASSKDDNYGYTF